Reported below is one T cell receptor (beta chain). The table lists this clonotype with a few counts. Its antigen target is currently unknown. The record has no base qualities; no much larger clone is one base away. The sample comes from a study of CD8+CD57+ T cells in acquired aplastic anemia listed by TCRdb under 2018. Regarding the complete study: On average, sorted CD4+ and CD8+ cells yielded about 3 ug of extracted DNA, with a range of about 0.19 to 30 ug. CD8+CD57+ expansion was defined as a frequency above the mean frequency observed in healthy subjects.

TCR beta VDJ combination and CDR3 sequence profiling used genomic DNA as the template. An Illumina HiSeq 2000 was used for TCR repertoire sequencing. In the authors' own workflow: TRBV/TRBJ rearrangement plots, CDR3 size and DJ length profiles, and Simpson's diversity index were used to evaluate the repertoires. The most abundant DNA sequence in the deep sequencing data was defined as the immunodominant clone. CDR3 amino acid sequences were screened for sharing across subjects and were compared with published repertoires and the VDJdb database. The raw public data were reprocessed by TCRdb itself: fastp quality trimming at Q25, MiXCR clonotype calling, in-frame beta chains only. Every entry covers one CDR3 protein and lists the most common genes and DNA from its rows. TCRdb's processing, not the study's, gives the V and J calls here. Across this sample there are around 500,000 distinct CDR3 sequences, with less than 35% seen only once. The ten biggest clones cover 0.82% of the sample.

The paper as a whole reports these results and caveats: Patients and healthy controls showed no significant difference in CD8+ Simpson's diversity (P=0.060). Although under 35 CD8+ CDR3 sequences were shared by patients and controls, these sequences appeared highly expressed in patients and within the immunodominant clones of patients.

The germline ends are 31 bases apart after V is trimmed by 5 bases and J by 5 bases. The CDR3 has 20 amino acids, counting the end cysteine and phenylalanine. Kept here is only the CDR3 DNA, which spans 60 bases and is read in frame from base 1. CDR1 DFQATT and CDR2 SNEGSKA are derived from the germline V gene (reference sequence). Expansion of CD8+CD57+ cells had been shown by flow cytometry in the patients chosen for sequencing. All patients had severe acquired aplastic anemia diagnosed by International Study of Aplastic Anemia and Agranulocytosis and Camitta criteria. No therapy had been received by the patients at the time of blood sampling. In the study, sorted CD4+ and CD8+ blood T cells from patients with severe aplastic anemia and from healthy subjects underwent deep sequencing of TCR repertoires. In the USA, patient enrollment took place under clinicaltrials.gov protocols 00001620, 01623167, 00001397, 00071045, 00081523 and 00961064. Ficoll-Paque density gradient centrifugation was used to isolate peripheral blood mononuclear cells. CD4+ and CD8+ T cells were sorted by FACS or magnetic beads before DNA extraction.

The sequenced material came from sorted CD4+, CD8+, or CD8+CD57+ T cells (not recorded which) from PBMCs. The source of this sequence is a human donor with aplastic anemia. The chain is assembled from TRBV20-1 and TRBJ1-6, and TRBD1 may be the D gene, going by 5 matching bases. The CDR3 amino acid sequence is: CSASPRQRPPATFNNSPLHF. The DNA sequence follows: TGCAGTGCTTCACCCAGACAGCGTCCTCCCGCTACCTTTAATAATTCACCCCTCCACTTT.